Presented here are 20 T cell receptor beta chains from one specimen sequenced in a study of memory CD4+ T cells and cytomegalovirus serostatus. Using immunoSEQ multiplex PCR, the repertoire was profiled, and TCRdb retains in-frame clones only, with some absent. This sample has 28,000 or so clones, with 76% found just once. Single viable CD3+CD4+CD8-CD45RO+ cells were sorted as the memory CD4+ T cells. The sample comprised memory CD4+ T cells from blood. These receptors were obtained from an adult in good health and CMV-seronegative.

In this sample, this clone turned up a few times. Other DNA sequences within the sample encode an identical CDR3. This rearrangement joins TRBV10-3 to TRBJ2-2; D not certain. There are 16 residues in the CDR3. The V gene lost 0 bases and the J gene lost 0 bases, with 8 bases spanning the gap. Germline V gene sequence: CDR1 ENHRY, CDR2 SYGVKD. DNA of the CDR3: TGTGCCATCAGTGAGTCGGGCGGATCGAACACCGGGGAGCTGTTTTTT. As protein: CAISESGGSNTGELFF.

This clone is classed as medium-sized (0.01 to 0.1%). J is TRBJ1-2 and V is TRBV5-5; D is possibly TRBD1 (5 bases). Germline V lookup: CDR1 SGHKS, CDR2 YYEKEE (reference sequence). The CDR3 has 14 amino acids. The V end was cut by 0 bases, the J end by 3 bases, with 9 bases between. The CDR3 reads CASSLVGTDYGYTF. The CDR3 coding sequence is TGTGCCAGCAGCTTGGTTGGGACGGACTATGGCTACACCTTC.

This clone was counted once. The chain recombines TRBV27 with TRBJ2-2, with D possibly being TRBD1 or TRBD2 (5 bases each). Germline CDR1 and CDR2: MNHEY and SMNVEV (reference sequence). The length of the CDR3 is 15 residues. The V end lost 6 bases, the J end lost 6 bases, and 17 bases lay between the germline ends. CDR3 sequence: CASRQNPQGPGELFF. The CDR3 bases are TGTGCCAGCAGGCAAAACCCCCAGGGACCCGGGGAGCTGTTTTTT.

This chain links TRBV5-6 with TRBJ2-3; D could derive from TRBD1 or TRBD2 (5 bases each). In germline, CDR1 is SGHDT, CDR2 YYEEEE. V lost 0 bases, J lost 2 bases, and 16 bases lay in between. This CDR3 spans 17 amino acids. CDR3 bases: TGTGCCAGCAGCTTGGTGGTCCAGGGACGAACCACAGATACGCAGTATTTT. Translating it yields CASSLVVQGRTTDTQYF. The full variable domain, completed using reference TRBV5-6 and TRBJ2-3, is DAGVTQSPTHLIKTRGQQVTLRCSPKSGHDTVSWYQQALGQGPQFIFQYYEEEERQRGNFPDRFSGHQFPNYSSELNVNALLLGDSALYLCASSLVVQGRTTDTQYFGPGTRLTVL.

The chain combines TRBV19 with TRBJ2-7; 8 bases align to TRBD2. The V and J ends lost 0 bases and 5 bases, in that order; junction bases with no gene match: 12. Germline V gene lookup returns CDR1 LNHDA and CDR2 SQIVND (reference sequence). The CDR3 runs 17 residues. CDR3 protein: CASSIDYMGAGVHEQYF. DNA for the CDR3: TGTGCCAGTAGTATAGATTATATGGGAGCGGGAGTCCACGAGCAGTACTTC.

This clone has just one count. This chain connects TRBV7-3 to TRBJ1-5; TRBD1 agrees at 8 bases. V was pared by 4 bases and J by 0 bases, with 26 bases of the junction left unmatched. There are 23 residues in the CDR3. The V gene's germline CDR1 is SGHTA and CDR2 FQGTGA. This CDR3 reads CASSSTNFGQGTLYSSSNQPQHF. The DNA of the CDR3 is TGTGCCAGCAGCTCAACAAATTTTGGACAGGGAACACTATACAGTAGTAGCAATCAGCCCCAGCATTTT.

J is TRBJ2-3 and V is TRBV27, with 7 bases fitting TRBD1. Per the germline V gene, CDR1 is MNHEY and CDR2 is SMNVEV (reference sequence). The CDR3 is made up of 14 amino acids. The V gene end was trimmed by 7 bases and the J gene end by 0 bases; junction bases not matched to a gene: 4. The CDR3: CASNRGVSTDTQYF. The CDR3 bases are TGTGCCAGCAACAGGGGAGTTAGCACAGATACGCAGTATTTT.

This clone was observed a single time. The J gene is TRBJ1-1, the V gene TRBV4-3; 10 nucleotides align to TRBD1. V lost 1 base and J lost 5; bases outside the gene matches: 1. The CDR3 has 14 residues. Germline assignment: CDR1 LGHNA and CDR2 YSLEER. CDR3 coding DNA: TGCGCCAGCAGCCAAGGGGACAGGGGAACTGAAGCTTTCTTT. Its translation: CASSQGDRGTEAFF.

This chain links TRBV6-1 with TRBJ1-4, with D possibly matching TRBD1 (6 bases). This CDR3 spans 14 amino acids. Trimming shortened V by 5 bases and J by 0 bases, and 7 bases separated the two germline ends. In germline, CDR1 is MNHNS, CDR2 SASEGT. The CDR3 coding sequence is TGTGCCAGCAGTCGGACAGCAACTAATGAAAAACTGTTTTTT. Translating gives CASSRTATNEKLFF.

CDR3 in amino acids: CACGGIEAFF. The CDR3 coding sequence is TGTGCCTGCGGGGGTATTGAAGCTTTCTTT. The chain recombines TRBV30 with TRBJ1-1; TRBD1 might be the D (5 bases). The length of the CDR3 is 10 residues. The V end was cut by 6 bases, the J end by 7 bases, with 9 bases between. The V gene's germline CDR1 is GTSNPN and CDR2 SVGIG (reference sequence).

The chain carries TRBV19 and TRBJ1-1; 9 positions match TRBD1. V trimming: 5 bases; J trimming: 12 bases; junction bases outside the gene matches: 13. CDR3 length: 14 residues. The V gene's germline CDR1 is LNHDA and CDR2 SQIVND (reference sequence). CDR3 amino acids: CASSHLRGQGESFF. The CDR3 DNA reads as TGTGCCAGTAGTCATTTGCGGGGACAGGGAGAATCTTTCTTT.

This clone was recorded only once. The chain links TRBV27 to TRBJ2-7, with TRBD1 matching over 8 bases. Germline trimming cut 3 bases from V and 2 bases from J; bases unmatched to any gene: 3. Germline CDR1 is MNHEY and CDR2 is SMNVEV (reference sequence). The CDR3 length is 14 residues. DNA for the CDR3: TGTGCCAGCAGTTTGACAGGGGTAACCTACGAGCAGTACTTC. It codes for CASSLTGVTYEQYF.

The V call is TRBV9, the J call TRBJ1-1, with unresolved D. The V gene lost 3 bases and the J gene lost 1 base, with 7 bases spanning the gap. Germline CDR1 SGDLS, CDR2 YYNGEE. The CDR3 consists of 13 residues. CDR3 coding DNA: TGTGCCAGCAGCGCTAACCAGAACACTGAAGCTTTCTTT. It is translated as CASSANQNTEAFF.

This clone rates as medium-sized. The CDR3 is CSVRGMVNTEAFF. The CDR3 nucleotides read TGCAGCGTCAGGGGTATGGTCAACACTGAAGCTTTCTTT. The V gene is TRBV29-1, the J gene TRBJ1-1; perhaps TRBD1 as D (6 bases). Germline V lookup: CDR1 SQVTM, CDR2 ANQGSEA. V was shortened by 6 bases and J by 2 bases, with 13 bases between the two germline ends. CDR3 size: 13 residues. The full variable domain, with the rest looked up from reference TRBV29-1 and TRBJ1-1, is SAVISQKPSRDICQRGTSLTIQCQVDSQVTMMFWYRQQPGQSLTLIATANQGSEATYESGFVIDKFPISRPNLTFSTLTVSNMSPEDSSIYLCSVRGMVNTEAFFGQGTRLTVV.

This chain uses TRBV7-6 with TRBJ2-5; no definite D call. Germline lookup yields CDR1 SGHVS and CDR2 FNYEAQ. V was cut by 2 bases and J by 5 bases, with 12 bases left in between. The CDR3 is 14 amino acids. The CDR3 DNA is TGTGCCAGCAGCTTAAGATCCTCCTTCGAGACCCAGTACTTC. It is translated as CASSLRSSFETQYF.

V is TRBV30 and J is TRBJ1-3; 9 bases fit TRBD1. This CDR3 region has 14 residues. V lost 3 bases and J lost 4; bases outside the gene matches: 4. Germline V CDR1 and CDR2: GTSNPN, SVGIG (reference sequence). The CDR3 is CAWRRDRAGNTIYF. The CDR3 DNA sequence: TGTGCCTGGAGGAGGGACAGGGCCGGAAACACCATATATTTT.

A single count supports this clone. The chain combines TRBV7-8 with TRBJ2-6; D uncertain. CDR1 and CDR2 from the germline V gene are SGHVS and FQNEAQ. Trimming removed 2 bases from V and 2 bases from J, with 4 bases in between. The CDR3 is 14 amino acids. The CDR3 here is CASSLIAGANVLTF. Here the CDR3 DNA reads TGTGCCAGCAGCTTAATCGCTGGGGCCAACGTCCTGACTTTC.

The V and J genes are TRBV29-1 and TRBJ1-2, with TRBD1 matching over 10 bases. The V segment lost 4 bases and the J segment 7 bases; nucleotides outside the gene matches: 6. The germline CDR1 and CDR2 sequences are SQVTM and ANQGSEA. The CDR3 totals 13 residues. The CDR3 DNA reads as TGCAGCGTTGGGGACAGGGGAAGAAGTGGCTACACCTTC. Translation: CSVGDRGRSGYTF.

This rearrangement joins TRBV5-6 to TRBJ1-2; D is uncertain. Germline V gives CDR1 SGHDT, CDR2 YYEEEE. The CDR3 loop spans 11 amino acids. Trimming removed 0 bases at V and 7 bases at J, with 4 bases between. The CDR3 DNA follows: TGTGCCAGCAGCTTGGGGGCTGGCTACACCTTC. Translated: CASSLGAGYTF.

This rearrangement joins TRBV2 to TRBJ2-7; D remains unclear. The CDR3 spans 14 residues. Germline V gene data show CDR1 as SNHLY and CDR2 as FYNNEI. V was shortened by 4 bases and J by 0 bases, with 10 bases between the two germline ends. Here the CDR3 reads CASSGGEFSYEQYF. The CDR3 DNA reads TGTGCCAGCAGTGGGGGTGAGTTCTCCTACGAGCAGTACTTC.